The T cell receptor beta chain under discussion was sequenced for a study of STAT5B mutations in CD4+ large granular lymphocyte leukemia (dated by TCRdb to between 2021 and 2023). Concerning the study at large: Among the healthy controls, the CDR3 'QG' motif was associated with a particular HLA allele. The study compared the TCRbeta repertoires of patients with CD4+ T-cell large granular lymphocyte leukemia against the TCRbeta repertoires of healthy blood donors. The purity of purified fractions was confirmed by flow cytometry on FACSCanto II or FACSVerse to exceed 95% among lymphocytes. Study-level results and caveats: TRBV06-family usage was enriched among the top patient clones (8/27) compared with healthy controls (2/35). Data were not HLA-matched; higher clonality in CD4+ versus CD8+ T-LGLL could reflect the relatively small sample size. Greater clonality appeared to be present in CD4-sorted patient repertoires than in healthy CD4+ repertoires, and the difference was retained after the putative leukemic clones were removed. Each patient's main leukemic clonotypes were private, but 25% of these clonotypes showed up at low frequency in the non-leukemic repertoires of other patients.

Concerning this clone itself: The clone's antigen remains unknown. There are no base qualities to consult, and no much larger clone falls within one base.

For CDR1 and CDR2, the germline V gene lists SGHVS and FNYEAQ. Reading from cysteine to phenylalanine, the CDR3 counts 16 amino acids. Solely the CDR3 DNA is kept, with 48 bases framed from the first base. V is cut by 5 bases and J by 4 bases, and the space between the germline ends is 20 bases. The immunoSEQ assay at survey resolution was used to sequence TCRbeta rearrangements from genomic DNA. Under the source paper's analysis protocol: In the TCR sequencing data, the lowest productive clonotype frequency that could be detected was 2.59 x 10-5. Analyses included only productive TCRbeta rearrangements, meaning complete and in-frame sequences. The clonality of each sample was calculated as Simpson clonality in the immunoSEQ Analyzer version 3.0. Based on frequency, clones were grouped as very rare, small, medium, large (1-20%) or hyperexpanded (>20%). Generation probabilities were estimated with OLGA 1.2.3, V-gene circos plots were generated with VDJtools, specificities were searched for in VDJdb, and CDR3 motifs were identified with GLIPH. In its TCRdb copy, this immuneACCESS table keeps in-frame sequences only and misses some clones. Where compared with another copy, unresolved V genes explain less than half of these, and the others have no known cause. V and J calls and clone size come straight from that table; D and trimming were deduced from the DNA. The sample yields about 31,000 clones; about three quarters were counted once. About 0.95% of the sample is taken by the ten largest.

Buffy coats from roughly 40 blood donors, supplied by the Finnish Red Cross blood service, were used as healthy controls. All TCR-sequenced material derived from peripheral blood: patient blood samples and healthy donor buffy coats. Ficoll-Hypaque gradient centrifugation was used to isolate peripheral blood mononuclear cells. For the healthy controls, CD4+ cells were obtained from buffy coats by magnetic purification. The Gentra Puregene Cell and Tissue kit was used for genomic DNA extraction, and quantification was performed on a Qubit 2.0 fluorometer. What was sequenced was CD4+ T cells from blood buffy coats. The receptor was isolated from a human donor in good health. This receptor chain uses TRBV7-6 and TRBJ1-1, with the D gene not confidently named. The DNA reads as follows: TGTGCCAGCAGCCCCAGTGGTGGCCGTCGGGGCACTGAAGCTTTCTTT. Translated, it reads CASSPSGGRRGTEAFF.